These 5 T cell receptor beta chains came from one sample sequenced in a study of Ad26.COV2.S vaccination and SARS-CoV-2 variants. TCRdb keeps only in-frame clones here, not all; method: immunoSEQ multiplex PCR. This repertoire shows over 110,000 clones, 70% to 90% found once; its top ten account for 5%. Sequenced here: peripheral blood, sampled after recovery from COVID-19. The source of these receptors is a human donor who had recovered from COVID-19.

The chain uses TRBV5-8 and TRBJ2-1; no definite D call. Germline V gene lookup returns CDR1 SGHTS and CDR2 YDEGEE. With 0 bases removed from V and 1 base from J, the gap between germline ends came to 5 bases. This CDR3 is built from 14 residues. CDR3 coding DNA: TGTGCCAGCAGCTTGGACGATTCCTACAATGAGCAGTTCTTC. Encoded protein: CASSLDDSYNEQFF.

The chain links TRBV2 to TRBJ1-6; the D is unclear. Trimming stripped 4 bases from V and 4 bases from J, with 11 bases between. The germline V gene encodes CDR1 SNHLY and CDR2 FYNNEI. The CDR3 length is 15 residues. CDR3 nucleotide sequence: TGTGCCAGCAGTGCGGAGGACTGGTATAATTCACCCCTCCACTTT. This codes for CASSAEDWYNSPLHF.

The rearrangement uses TRBV28 and TRBJ2-2, with 7 bases that match TRBD1. From germline, CDR1 is MDHEN and CDR2 SYDVKM. V lost 5 bases to trimming and J lost 7 bases; unmatched junction nucleotides: 19. The CDR3 is 18 amino acids. Here the CDR3 reads CASSGIRGRGTGSGELFF. The DNA for the CDR3 is TGTGCCAGCAGTGGAATAAGGGGGCGCGGTACGGGCAGCGGGGAGCTGTTTTTT.

This clone was counted once. V usage is TRBV11-2 and J usage is TRBJ2-2; D may correspond to TRBD1 or TRBD2 (5 bases each). Germline-derived CDR1 and CDR2 are SGHAT and FQNNGV. V was trimmed by 1 base and J by 6 bases, leaving 15 bases between them. The CDR3 runs 16 residues. The CDR3 region is CASSLAIGDRPGELFF. CDR3 DNA sequence: TGTGCCAGCAGCTTAGCGATCGGGGACCGCCCCGGGGAGCTGTTTTTT. The full variable domain, completed using reference TRBV11-2 and TRBJ2-2, is EAGVAQSPRYKIIEKRQSVAFWCNPISGHATLYWYQQILGQGPKLLIQFQNNGVVDDSQLPKDRFSAERLKGVDSTLKIQPAKLEDSAVYLCASSLAIGDRPGELFFGEGSRLTVL.

The rearrangement links TRBV28 to TRBJ2-7; 10 nucleotides agree with TRBD2. Germline CDR1 MDHEN, CDR2 SYDVKM. The CDR3 consists of 19 residues. After removal of 5 bases from V and 5 bases from J, the junction contained 21 bases not matched to a gene. Written as DNA, the CDR3 is TGTGCCAGCAGTCCCCACGGCAGCGGGGGGGCCGGTTTGAGCCACGAGCAGTACTTC. Amino acid sequence: CASSPHGSGGAGLSHEQYF.